A selection of T cell receptor beta chains follows, all from one sample in a study of cytomegalovirus exposure and HLA in healthy donors. Profiled with immunoSEQ multiplex PCR; TCRdb holds only in-frame clones, not every one. The sample contains about 83,000 clones, 81% of which appear only once. Input material: PBMCs. These receptors originate from a woman in her 30s in good health and CMV-seronegative. CDR3s include the opening cysteine and the closing phenylalanine or tryptophan. The order of the fields is V gene, clone size, J gene, D gene, CDR3 protein, CDR3 DNA. A D gene is named only where the DNA matches it firmly. Size tells how often a clone was seen (once, few, many) or the class of an expanded clone, and some rows leave it out.

>TRBV28|NA|TRBJ1-2|TRBD1
CASSSPGTGDGYTF
TGTGCCAGCAGTTCTCCCGGGACAGGGGATGGCTACACCTTC
>TRBV6-1|NA|TRBJ2-7|NA
CASSEVGASKEQYF
TGTGCCAGCAGTGAAGTGGGGGCATCTAAGGAGCAGTACTTC
>TRBV29-1|NA|TRBJ1-2|TRBD1
CSVAGTGYGYTF
TGCAGCGTGGCGGGGACAGGGTATGGCTACACCTTC
>TRBV5-1|NA|TRBJ1-4|TRBD1
CASNLAATGGERLFF
TGCGCCAGCAACTTGGCCGCGACAGGGGGCGAGAGGCTGTTTTTT
>TRBV19|NA|TRBJ1-5|TRBD1
CASKSSRGRGQPQHF
TGTGCCAGTAAGTCGAGCAGGGGGCGCGGACAGCCCCAGCATTTT
>TRBV7-9|NA|TRBJ2-3|NA
CSSSLDPAGLADTQYF
TGTTCCAGCAGCTTAGACCCGGCAGGGCTTGCAGATACGCAGTATTTT
>TRBV7-8|NA|TRBJ2-1|TRBD2
CASSPSSGSPNEQFF
TGTGCCAGCAGCCCCTCTAGCGGGAGCCCCAATGAGCAGTTCTTC
>TRBV28|NA|TRBJ1-6|NA
CASSLSDRTTLYNSPLHF
TGTGCCAGCAGTTTATCGGACAGAACTACTCTATATAATTCACCCCTCCACTTT
>TRBV7-2|NA|TRBJ2-7|TRBD1
CASSVRPGTGYEQYF
TGTGCCAGCAGCGTCCGTCCCGGGACAGGTTACGAGCAGTACTTC
>TRBV9|NA|TRBJ2-7|TRBD1
CASSVGRQGGDEQYF
TGTGCCAGCAGCGTTGGAAGACAGGGGGGGGACGAGCAGTACTTC
>TRBV5-1|NA|TRBJ2-3|TRBD1
CASRPGTGGSGSTDTQYF
TGCGCCAGCAGACCCGGGACAGGGGGTAGCGGAAGCACAGATACGCAGTATTTT
>TRBV18|few|TRBJ1-2|TRBD1
CASSPTGTGGETF
TGTGCCAGCTCACCAACCGGGACAGGGGGTGAAACCTTC
>TRBV28|once|TRBJ2-7|NA
CASSPTDRSDEQYF
TGTGCCAGCAGCCCAACCGACAGGTCCGACGAGCAGTACTTC
>TRBV27|NA|TRBJ1-4|NA
CASSSFPGTNEKLFF
TGTGCCAGCAGTTCCTTCCCGGGGACTAATGAAAAACTGTTTTTT
>TRBV2|NA|TRBJ1-5|TRBD1
CASRDRDRGLQPQHF
TGTGCCAGCAGGGACCGGGACAGGGGGCTTCAGCCCCAGCATTTT
>TRBV6-6|NA|TRBJ2-3|NA
CASSQRLSTDTQYF
TGTGCCAGCAGCCAGCGGCTAAGCACAGATACGCAGTATTTT
>TRBV5-4|NA|TRBJ2-7|TRBD1
CASSDRDREGEQYF
TGTGCCAGCAGCGACCGGGACAGGGAAGGCGAGCAGTACTTC
>TRBV7-3|few|TRBJ1-2|NA
CASSLTGQDGYTF
TGTGCCAGCAGCTTAACGGGCCAAGATGGCTACACCTTC
>TRBV6-5|NA|TRBJ2-7|NA
CASSSTSYEQYF
TGTGCCAGCAGCTCGACTAGCTACGAGCAGTACTTC
>TRBV7-9|NA|TRBJ2-2|TRBD2
CASSPRGDGELFF
TGTGCCAGCAGCCCGCGGGGGGACGGGGAGCTGTTTTTT
>TRBV30|NA|TRBJ2-7|NA
CAWTATGYYEQYF
TGTGCCTGGACCGCAACAGGGTACTACGAGCAGTACTTC
>TRBV18|NA|TRBJ2-5|NA
CASSPGLEETQYF
TGTGCCAGCTCACCCGGACTTGAAGAGACCCAGTACTTC
>TRBV11-3|NA|TRBJ2-3|TRBD2
CASSLDRWAGETDTQYF
TGTGCCAGCAGCTTAGACCGTTGGGCGGGAGAGACAGATACGCAGTATTTT
>TRBV27|NA|TRBJ2-7|NA
CASSLAATGHAGYEQYF
TGTGCCAGCAGTTTAGCGGCCACGGGACACGCTGGGTACGAGCAGTACTTC
>TRBV7-2|NA|TRBJ1-5|NA
CVSGSRQGNQPQHF
TGTGTCAGCGGGTCAAGACAAGGCAATCAGCCCCAGCATTTT
>TRBV19|few|TRBJ1-3|NA
CASSPSGQGIGNTIYF
TGTGCCAGTAGTCCGTCCGGGCAGGGGATTGGAAACACCATATATTTT
>TRBV14|NA|TRBJ2-1|NA
CASSHLPGHTINEQFF
TGTGCCAGCAGCCATTTACCGGGACACACCATCAATGAGCAGTTCTTC
>TRBV9|NA|TRBJ2-2|NA
CASSVGRANTGELFF
TGTGCCAGCAGCGTAGGCCGGGCGAACACCGGGGAGCTGTTTTTT
>TRBV18|NA|TRBJ2-7|TRBD2
CASSRPGLAGGLPYEQYF
TGTGCCAGCTCACGACCCGGACTAGCGGGAGGCCTGCCCTACGAGCAGTACTTC
>TRBV7-9|NA|TRBJ2-1|TRBD2
CASSTPLAGGPNEQFF
TGTGCCAGCAGCACCCCACTAGCGGGAGGGCCCAATGAGCAGTTCTTC
>TRBV11-1|few|TRBJ2-7|TRBD2
CASSSAGSGIYEQYF
TGTGCCAGCAGCTCCGCCGGTAGCGGGATTTACGAGCAGTACTTC
>TRBV5-5|NA|TRBJ1-1|NA
CASSLGASWASLAEAFF
TGTGCCAGCAGCTTGGGGGCTTCGTGGGCGAGTCTCGCTGAAGCTTTCTTT
>TRBV7-9|NA|TRBJ2-7|NA
CASSVLATSSYEQYF
TGTGCCAGCAGCGTGCTAGCGACCAGCTCCTACGAGCAGTACTTC
>TRBV28|NA|TRBJ2-4|NA
CASSPTPTFIQYF
TGTGCCAGCAGCCCCACCCCGACATTCATTCAGTACTTC
>TRBV28|NA|TRBJ2-7|NA
CASSSPGGIEQYF
TGTGCCAGCAGTTCCCCAGGCGGGATCGAGCAGTACTTC
>TRBV7-2|once|TRBJ2-5|TRBD2
CASSRGLAQETQYF
TGTGCCAGCAGCCGGGGACTAGCTCAAGAGACCCAGTACTTC
>TRBV5-4|NA|TRBJ1-2|TRBD1
CASSHDRGYGYTF
TGTGCCAGCAGCCACGACAGGGGCTATGGCTACACCTTC
>TRBV2|NA|TRBJ2-1|TRBD2
CASSRASAGGGDEQFF
TGTGCCAGCAGTAGGGCTAGCGCCGGGGGAGGGGATGAGCAGTTCTTC
>TRBV28|NA|TRBJ2-5|TRBD2
CASSGSGPGLAGGYQETQYF
TGTGCCAGCAGTGGTAGTGGTCCGGGACTAGCGGGAGGGTACCAAGAGACCCAGTACTTC
>TRBV11-2|NA|TRBJ2-7|NA
CASSLAGFGYEQYF
TGTGCCAGCAGCTTAGCGGGATTTGGCTACGAGCAGTACTTC